This is a list of T cell receptor beta chains from one sample in a study of cytomegalovirus exposure and HLA in healthy donors. Here immunoSEQ multiplex PCR was the method, and the copy in TCRdb shows in-frame clones only, minus some. The sample lists more than 250,000 clones, about 90% seen once, with roughly 2% in the top ten. Sequenced: PBMCs. The receptors here all came from a woman younger than 35 in good health and CMV-seronegative. The CDR3 runs from the conserved cysteine through the conserved F or W. The order of the fields is J gene, V gene, D gene, clone size, CDR3 DNA, CDR3 protein. D genes are given only for firm matches. Only some rows state a clone size, as once, few, many or a class for expanded clones.

j_call: TRBJ2-7; v_call: TRBV13; d_call: NA; clone_size: NA; cdr3_nt: TGTGCCAGCAGCACCGCCGGGTACGAGCAGTACTTC; cdr3_aa: CASSTAGYEQYF
j_call: TRBJ1-1; v_call: TRBV7-2; d_call: TRBD1; clone_size: NA; cdr3_nt: TGTGCCAGCAGCTCCTTCAGGGGGTTGAACACTGAAGCTTTCTTT; cdr3_aa: CASSSFRGLNTEAFF
j_call: TRBJ1-2; v_call: TRBV5-6; d_call: TRBD1; clone_size: NA; cdr3_nt: TGTGCCAGCAGCTTGGGTACAGGGGTGGGCTATGGCTACACCTTC; cdr3_aa: CASSLGTGVGYGYTF
j_call: TRBJ2-2; v_call: TRBV9; d_call: TRBD1; clone_size: NA; cdr3_nt: TGTGCCAGCAGTCTCGAGGGGGCCGTCGGCGGGGAGCTGTTTTTT; cdr3_aa: CASSLEGAVGGELFF
j_call: TRBJ1-4; v_call: TRBV5-8; d_call: TRBD1; clone_size: NA; cdr3_nt: TGTGCCAGCAGCTCCACAGGGGGCTTTAAGCAAAAACTGTTTTTT; cdr3_aa: CASSSTGGFKQKLFF
j_call: TRBJ2-7; v_call: TRBV5-6; d_call: NA; clone_size: few; cdr3_nt: TGTGCCAGCAGCTCCTCATTTTCGGGGTTGGGTGACGAGCAGTACTTC; cdr3_aa: CASSSSFSGLGDEQYF
j_call: TRBJ1-1; v_call: TRBV6-5; d_call: TRBD1; clone_size: once; cdr3_nt: TGTGCCAGCAGTAATGGACAGGGCAGCAAAGCTTTCTTT; cdr3_aa: CASSNGQGSKAFF
j_call: TRBJ2-1; v_call: TRBV16; d_call: TRBD2; clone_size: NA; cdr3_nt: TGTGCCAGCAGCCAATACGGGGGGGTCTCCTACAATGAGCAGTTCTTC; cdr3_aa: CASSQYGGVSYNEQFF
j_call: TRBJ1-1; v_call: TRBV18; d_call: TRBD1; clone_size: NA; cdr3_nt: TGTGCCAGCTCACCACCATTAGACAGGGGCCCGACTGAAGCTTTCTTT; cdr3_aa: CASSPPLDRGPTEAFF
j_call: TRBJ1-1; v_call: TRBV18; d_call: TRBD1; clone_size: NA; cdr3_nt: TGTGCCAGCTCACCCCTCGGGGCGGCAGGGGGAGAAGCTTTCTTT; cdr3_aa: CASSPLGAAGGEAFF
j_call: TRBJ2-7; v_call: TRBV18; d_call: NA; clone_size: NA; cdr3_nt: TGTGCCAGCTCACCTCTGACAGCCACCTACGAGCAGTACTTC; cdr3_aa: CASSPLTATYEQYF
j_call: TRBJ1-2; v_call: TRBV18; d_call: NA; clone_size: NA; cdr3_nt: TGTGCCAGCTCATTACTAACCACCTCGGAAGGCTACACCTTC; cdr3_aa: CASSLLTTSEGYTF
j_call: TRBJ1-5; v_call: TRBV5-5; d_call: NA; clone_size: NA; cdr3_nt: TGTGCCAGCAGCTTGGGACAGTATAGCAATCAGCCCCAGCATTTT; cdr3_aa: CASSLGQYSNQPQHF
j_call: TRBJ1-2; v_call: TRBV7-2; d_call: NA; clone_size: NA; cdr3_nt: TGTGCCAGCAGCTTAGTGTTGGGCCAACTCCGGAACTATGGCTACACCTTC; cdr3_aa: CASSLVLGQLRNYGYTF
j_call: TRBJ2-5; v_call: TRBV27; d_call: NA; clone_size: NA; cdr3_nt: TGTGCCAGCAGTTTATCTGGTATGGCAGCGGCACAAGAGACCCAGTACTTC; cdr3_aa: CASSLSGMAAAQETQYF
j_call: TRBJ2-2; v_call: TRBV7-6; d_call: TRBD2; clone_size: NA; cdr3_nt: TGTGCCAGCAGCTTTGGCAGCGGGGGTGTCGGGGAGCTGTTTTTT; cdr3_aa: CASSFGSGGVGELFF
j_call: TRBJ2-1; v_call: TRBV4-1; d_call: TRBD2; clone_size: NA; cdr3_nt: TGCGCCAGCAGCCAAGGACTAGCGGGGGCCCGAAGCTCCTACAATGAGCAGTTCTTC; cdr3_aa: CASSQGLAGARSSYNEQFF
j_call: TRBJ2-7; v_call: TRBV5-4; d_call: NA; clone_size: NA; cdr3_nt: TGTGCCAGCAGCTTGGGACAGATCTACGAGCAGTACTTC; cdr3_aa: CASSLGQIYEQYF
j_call: TRBJ2-1; v_call: TRBV5-4; d_call: TRBD2; clone_size: NA; cdr3_nt: TGTGCCAGCAGCGATGCGGGGGGGGGCAATGAGCAGTTCTTC; cdr3_aa: CASSDAGGGNEQFF
j_call: TRBJ2-5; v_call: TRBV5-6; d_call: TRBD1; clone_size: NA; cdr3_nt: TGTGCCAGCAGCTTGGGGACAGGGGGCTTAAAGACCCAGTACTTC; cdr3_aa: CASSLGTGGLKTQYF
j_call: TRBJ1-2; v_call: TRBV2; d_call: TRBD1; clone_size: NA; cdr3_nt: TGTGCCAGCAGTGCCGGACAGGGTCCCCTTATTGCTAATGGCTACACCTTC; cdr3_aa: CASSAGQGPLIANGYTF
j_call: TRBJ2-3; v_call: TRBV5-5; d_call: NA; clone_size: NA; cdr3_nt: TGTGCCAGCACCTCCTCAGGCAGTACCACAGATACGCAGTATTTT; cdr3_aa: CASTSSGSTTDTQYF
j_call: TRBJ1-4; v_call: TRBV29-1; d_call: TRBD1; clone_size: once; cdr3_nt: TGCAGCGCACAGGGGGCGCTTGGGGAAAAACTGTTTTTT; cdr3_aa: CSAQGALGEKLFF
j_call: TRBJ1-5; v_call: TRBV5-1; d_call: NA; clone_size: NA; cdr3_nt: TGCGCCAGCAGCTTGGCCTTAGGCAATCAGCCCCAGCATTTT; cdr3_aa: CASSLALGNQPQHF
j_call: TRBJ2-2; v_call: TRBV4-1; d_call: NA; clone_size: once; cdr3_nt: TGCGCCAGCAGCCACCCCACAGACGCGAACACCGGGGAGCTGTTTTTT; cdr3_aa: CASSHPTDANTGELFF
j_call: TRBJ2-7; v_call: TRBV6-5; d_call: NA; clone_size: NA; cdr3_nt: TGTGCCAGCAGTTACTCCACTATGACCTACGAGCAGTACTTC; cdr3_aa: CASSYSTMTYEQYF
j_call: TRBJ1-1; v_call: TRBV5-4; d_call: NA; clone_size: few; cdr3_nt: TGTGCCAGCAGCCTAAACTGGAACACTGAAGCTTTCTTT; cdr3_aa: CASSLNWNTEAFF
j_call: TRBJ2-7; v_call: TRBV2; d_call: NA; clone_size: NA; cdr3_nt: TGTGCCAGCCAGGGGAACTACGAGCAGTACTTC; cdr3_aa: CASQGNYEQYF
j_call: TRBJ1-4; v_call: TRBV9; d_call: NA; clone_size: NA; cdr3_nt: TGTGCCAGCAGCGTAGATGGGAGGGCTAATGAAAAACTGTTTTTT; cdr3_aa: CASSVDGRANEKLFF
j_call: TRBJ2-1; v_call: TRBV7-3; d_call: TRBD2; clone_size: NA; cdr3_nt: TGTGCCAGCAGCCCAGCGGGGGGTCCCTACAATGAGCAGTTCTTC; cdr3_aa: CASSPAGGPYNEQFF
j_call: TRBJ1-5; v_call: TRBV10-3; d_call: NA; clone_size: NA; cdr3_nt: TGTGCCATCAGTGAGGGGGCATATAGCAATCAGCCCCAGCATTTT; cdr3_aa: CAISEGAYSNQPQHF
j_call: TRBJ1-5; v_call: TRBV5-1; d_call: TRBD1; clone_size: once; cdr3_nt: TGCGCCAGCAGTCGGGACAGAGATCAGCCCCAGCATTTT; cdr3_aa: CASSRDRDQPQHF
j_call: TRBJ1-5; v_call: TRBV19; d_call: NA; clone_size: NA; cdr3_nt: TGTGCCACCAAGATGTGGATGGGGGGGACTGGGCAGCCCCAGCATTTT; cdr3_aa: CATKMWMGGTGQPQHF
j_call: TRBJ2-7; v_call: TRBV9; d_call: NA; clone_size: NA; cdr3_nt: TGTGCCAGCAGCCCCCACACCGGGACTCAGGACTACGAGCAGTACTTC; cdr3_aa: CASSPHTGTQDYEQYF
j_call: TRBJ2-7; v_call: TRBV11-2; d_call: TRBD1; clone_size: once; cdr3_nt: TGTGCCAGCAGCCCGGGACAGGGTGGGTGGGAGCAGTACTTC; cdr3_aa: CASSPGQGGWEQYF